This T cell receptor beta chain was found in a study of blood T cells in healthy people across ages. Combining a sample-barcoded 5' primer with a J-beta primer mix, a second PCR ran for 7 to 11 cycles. One entry per CDR3 protein results from TCRdb running MiXCR on the 5' RACE reads. There are hundreds of thousands of distinct CDR3 sequences in the sample; roughly 49% occur only once, and 30% to 40% lies in the top ten. Peripheral blood from each donor was collected in a volume of 8.5 to 10 milliliters. About this clonotype: Its antigen remains unknown.

Study-wide results and caveats: Reliance upon unsorted PBMCs precluded definitive naive versus antigen-experienced comparison. Samples with more naive T cells showed higher observed beta diversity.

Germline trimming cut 2 bases from V and 7 bases from J; bases unmatched to any gene: 5. CDR3 length equals 14 residues. CDR1 and CDR2 (germline): SGDLS, YYNGEE. The clonotype originates from a woman aged 55-70 years in good health. This sequence joins TRBV9 and TRBJ2-7, with TRBD2 matching over 11 bases. The sample taken for sequencing was blood. The CDR3 bases are TGTGCCAGCAGCGTGGCGTCTAGCGGGGGGGAGCAGTACTTC. It translates to CASSVASSGGEQYF.